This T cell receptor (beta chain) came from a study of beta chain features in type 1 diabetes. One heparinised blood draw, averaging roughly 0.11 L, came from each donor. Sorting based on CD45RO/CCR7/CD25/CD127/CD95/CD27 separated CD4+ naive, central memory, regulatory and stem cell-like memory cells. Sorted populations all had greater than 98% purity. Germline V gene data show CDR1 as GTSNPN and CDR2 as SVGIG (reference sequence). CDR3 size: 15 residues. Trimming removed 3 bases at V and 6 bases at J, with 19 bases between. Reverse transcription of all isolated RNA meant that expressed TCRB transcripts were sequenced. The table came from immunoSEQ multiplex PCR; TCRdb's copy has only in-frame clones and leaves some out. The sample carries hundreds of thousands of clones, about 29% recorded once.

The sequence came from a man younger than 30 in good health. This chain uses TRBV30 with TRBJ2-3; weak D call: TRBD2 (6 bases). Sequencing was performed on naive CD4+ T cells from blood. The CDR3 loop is CAWSPRVALADTQYF. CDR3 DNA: TGTGCCTGGAGCCCTCGGGTGGCACTAGCCGATACGCAGTATTTT.